A single sample is the source of the 11 T cell receptor beta chains below, sequenced in a study of CD8 T cells in ankylosing spondylitis. Whole-study results and caveats: Typical of ankylosing spondylitis blood, it appeared, was a TCR beta motif of 7 or 8 highly homologous variants.

These TCRs' antigens remain unknown. From the 5' RACE reads, TCRdb called clonotypes with MiXCR, one entry per CDR3 protein. Of about 540,000 distinct CDR3 sequences listed, roughly 13% were seen once; the top ten hold around 6.8%. The specimen sequenced was blood, either unsorted or a sorted T cell fraction (not recorded which). The receptors derive from a male donor with ankylosing spondylitis.

This rearrangement joins TRBV24-1 to TRBJ2-1; D ambiguous. Between the trimmed V and J ends, which lost 5 bases and 0 bases, there was a span of 13 bases. The CDR3 runs to 16 residues. Germline V gene lookup returns CDR1 KGHDR and CDR2 SFDVKD. CDR3 residues: CATSGGAQSSYNEQFF. CDR3 DNA sequence: TGTGCCACCAGTGGCGGAGCGCAGAGCTCCTACAATGAGCAGTTCTTC.

The rearrangement links TRBV30 to TRBJ1-2; the D is unclear. Trimming took off 3 bases at V and 3 bases at J, with 17 bases between the two ends. This CDR3 comprises 15 residues. Germline V gene sequence: CDR1 GTSNPN, CDR2 SVGIG (reference sequence). CDR3 sequence (DNA): TGTGCCTGGAGCCCTCCAGTGGATTTGGACTATGGCTACACCTTC. Its translation: CAWSPPVDLDYGYTF.

Only a few counts were recorded for this clonotype. This chain connects TRBV6-1 to TRBJ1-2; 7 bases match TRBD1. Germline V gene sequence: CDR1 MNHNS, CDR2 SASEGT. The ends lost 6 bases at V and 5 bases at J; junction bases unmatched: 6. The CDR3 covers 13 residues. The CDR3 bases are TGTGCCAGCAGAGGGGGACAGCTATATGGCTACACCTTC. Its translation: CASRGGQLYGYTF.

This clonotype was seen only a few times. CDR3 protein: CASSEQGVGYEQYV. CDR3 DNA: TGTGCCAGCAGTGAACAGGGGGTTGGCTACGAGCAGTACGTC. The chain uses TRBV6-1 and TRBJ2-7; the match to TRBD1 covers 7 bases. The V gene's germline CDR1 is MNHNS and CDR2 SASEGT. V lost 2 bases, J lost 3 bases, and 4 bases stayed unmatched. The CDR3 is made up of 14 amino acids.

The chain employs TRBV24-1 and TRBJ1-5; a weak D match, TRBD1 (6 bases). This CDR3 region has 15 residues. Germline loops: CDR1 KGHDR, CDR2 SFDVKD. Trimming removed 6 bases at V and 2 bases at J, with 13 bases between. Written as DNA, the CDR3 is TGTGCCACCAGTCCCTCAGGGGCTGGCAATCAGCCCCAGCATTTT. It translates to CATSPSGAGNQPQHF.

The table lists this clonotype with a few counts. The V gene is TRBV6-5, the J gene TRBJ2-5; D not resolved. Trimming shortened V by 2 bases and J by 4 bases, and 14 bases separated the two germline ends. There are 15 residues in the CDR3. Germline CDR1 and CDR2: MNHEY and SVGAGI. CDR3 DNA: TGTGCCAGCAGTTACCTACCGAGAAATGGAGAGACCCAGTACTTC. It is translated as CASSYLPRNGETQYF.

This clonotype was detected only a few times. V is TRBV6-1 and J is TRBJ1-5; 7 positions agree with TRBD1. Germline V gene data show CDR1 as MNHNS and CDR2 as SASEGT. CDR3 length: 14 amino acids. V lost 3 bases and J lost 5; bases outside the gene matches: 4. The CDR3 protein is CASSEGQSYQPQHF. DNA for the CDR3: TGTGCCAGCAGTGAGGGACAGAGTTATCAGCCCCAGCATTTT.

In its sample, this clonotype was seen a few times. The chain's CDR3 is CSAPYPGKGTEAFF. CDR3 bases: TGCAGTGCCCCCTACCCCGGGAAGGGCACTGAAGCTTTCTTT. V usage is TRBV20-1 and J usage is TRBJ1-1; no firm D call. This CDR3 comprises 14 residues. The V gene lost 6 bases and the J gene lost 4 bases, with 18 bases spanning the gap. Germline assignment: CDR1 DFQATT and CDR2 SNEGSKA (reference sequence).

This clonotype occurred a few times. The chain carries TRBV7-2 and TRBJ1-4; 9 nucleotides align to TRBD1. The CDR3 has 13 residues. CDR1 is SGHTA and CDR2 is FQGNSA in the germline V gene. V was pared by 6 bases and J by 8 bases, with 4 bases of the junction left unmatched. CDR3 residues: CASRSGTGEKLFF. The CDR3 DNA reads TGTGCCAGCAGATCCGGGACAGGGGAAAAACTGTTTTTT.

The V call is TRBV5-1, the J call TRBJ2-3; perhaps TRBD2 as D (6 bases). The germline V and J ends were trimmed by 4 bases and 2 bases, with 14 bases remaining between them. Per germline, CDR1 SGHRS and CDR2 YFSETQ. There are 15 residues in the CDR3. The CDR3 DNA follows: TGCGCCAGCAGCCACGGAACGGGAGCCACAGATACGCAGTATTTT. Translation gives CASSHGTGATDTQYF. Based on the CDR3 plus reference TRBV5-1 and TRBJ2-3, the full variable domain is KAGVTQTPRYLIKTRGQQVTLSCSPISGHRSVSWYQQTPGQGLQFLFEYFSETQRNKGNFPGRFSGRQFSNSRSEMNVSTLELGDSALYLCASSHGTGATDTQYFGPGTRLTVL.

This clonotype came up a few times. This sequence joins TRBV29-1 and TRBJ2-1, with TRBD2 identical over 10 bases. The germline gives CDR1 SQVTM, CDR2 ANQGSEA. The CDR3 loop spans 14 amino acids. Trimming took 3 bases from V and 8 from J; bases not matched to a gene: 7. The CDR3 DNA follows: TGCAGCGTTGATGGTCTAGCGGGAGCGCATGAGCAGTTCTTC. Protein product: CSVDGLAGAHEQFF.